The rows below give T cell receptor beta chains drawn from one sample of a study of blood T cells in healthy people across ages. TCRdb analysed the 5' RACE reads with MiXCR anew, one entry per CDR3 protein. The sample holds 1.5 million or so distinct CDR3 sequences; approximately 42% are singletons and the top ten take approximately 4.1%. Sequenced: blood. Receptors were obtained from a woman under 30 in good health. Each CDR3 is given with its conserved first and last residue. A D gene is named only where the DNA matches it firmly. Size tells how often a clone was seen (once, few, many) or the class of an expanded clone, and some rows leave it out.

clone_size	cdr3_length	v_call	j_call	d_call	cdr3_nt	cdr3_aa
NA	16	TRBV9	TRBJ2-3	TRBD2	TGTGCCAGCAGCGCGGGGCTAGCGGAATCCACAGATACGCAGTATTTT	CASSAGLAESTDTQYF
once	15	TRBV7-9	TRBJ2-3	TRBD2	TGTGCCAGCAGCACGCGGGGGGGGCCTGGAGATACGCAGTATTTT	CASSTRGGPGDTQYF
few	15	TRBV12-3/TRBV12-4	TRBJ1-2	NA	TGTGCCAGCAGTTTCCTCGGGAGGAACATCGATGGCTACACCTTC	CASSFLGRNIDGYTF
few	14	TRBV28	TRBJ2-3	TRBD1	TGTGCCAGCAGTTTGTGGCAGGGGGATTTCGCGCAGTATTTT	CASSLWQGDFAQYF
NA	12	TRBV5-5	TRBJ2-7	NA	TGTGCCAGCAGCTTACAGTGGTACGAGCAGTACTTC	CASSLQWYEQYF
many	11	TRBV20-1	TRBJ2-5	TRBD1	TGCAGCGCCCGACAGGGAGAGACCCAGTACTTC	CSARQGETQYF
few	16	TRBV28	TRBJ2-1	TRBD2	TGTGCCAGCAGTTTATCGCTGACTAGCGCCTACAATGAGCAGTTCTTC	CASSLSLTSAYNEQFF
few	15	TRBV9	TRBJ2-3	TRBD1	TGTGCCAGCAGCCCCGACAGGGCCTCCACAGATACGCAGTATTTT	CASSPDRASTDTQYF
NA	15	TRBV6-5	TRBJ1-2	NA	TGTGCCAGCATCCCCTTCCCCGGGGTTTACTATGGCTACACCTTC	CASIPFPGVYYGYTF
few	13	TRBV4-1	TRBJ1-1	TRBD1	TGCGCCAGCAGCCAAAAGACAGGGGGCGATGCTTTCTTT	CASSQKTGGDAFF
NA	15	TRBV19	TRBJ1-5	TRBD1	TGTGCCAGTAGTCCCCGGACAGGACAGAATCAGCCCCAGCATTTT	CASSPRTGQNQPQHF